The rows below give T cell receptor beta chains drawn from one sample of a study of T cell responses to AZD1222 COVID-19 vaccine. The repertoire was sequenced with immunoSEQ multiplex PCR; TCRdb's copy has only in-frame clones and lacks some. This table holds roughly 80,000 clones, around nine tenths found once. The starting material was peripheral blood, obtained on day 0 of AZD1222 vaccination. The receptors shown here come from an adult in good health. Each CDR3 is given with its conserved first and last residue. Fields, in order: J gene, D gene, clone size, V gene, CDR3 protein, CDR3 DNA. D genes are given only for firm matches. Not every row has a clone size; where given, it reads once, few, many or a size class.

J gene: TRBJ2-2
D gene: NA
clone size: NA
V gene: TRBV5-1
CDR3 protein: CASSLLDTSSSGELFF
CDR3 DNA: TGCGCCAGCAGCTTATTGGACACCTCTAGTAGCGGGGAGCTGTTTTTT

J gene: TRBJ1-5
D gene: NA
clone size: NA
V gene: TRBV6-2/TRBV6-3
CDR3 protein: CASRYQAGNQPQHF
CDR3 DNA: TGTGCCAGCAGATACCAGGCCGGCAATCAGCCCCAGCATTTT

J gene: TRBJ1-5
D gene: TRBD1
clone size: NA
V gene: TRBV6-5
CDR3 protein: CASSLQGGQPQHF
CDR3 DNA: TGTGCCAGCAGTTTACAGGGGGGTCAGCCCCAGCATTTT

J gene: TRBJ1-5
D gene: TRBD1
clone size: NA
V gene: TRBV4-3
CDR3 protein: CASSLGQDQPQHF
CDR3 DNA: TGCGCCAGCAGCCTTGGACAGGATCAGCCCCAGCATTTT

J gene: TRBJ2-5
D gene: TRBD2
clone size: NA
V gene: TRBV14
CDR3 protein: CASSWGLAGETQYF
CDR3 DNA: TGTGCCAGCAGCTGGGGACTAGCGGGCGAGACCCAGTACTTC

J gene: TRBJ1-2
D gene: TRBD1
clone size: NA
V gene: TRBV23-1
CDR3 protein: CASGRGQGYGYTF
CDR3 DNA: TGCGCCAGCGGGAGGGGACAGGGGTATGGCTACACCTTC

J gene: TRBJ2-7
D gene: NA
clone size: few
V gene: TRBV23-1
CDR3 protein: CASAVSEQYF
CDR3 DNA: TGCGCCAGTGCGGTATCAGAGCAGTACTTC

J gene: TRBJ1-2
D gene: NA
clone size: few
V gene: TRBV30
CDR3 protein: CAWSVQLLANYGYTF
CDR3 DNA: TGTGCCTGGAGTGTACAATTACTAGCTAACTATGGCTACACCTTC

J gene: TRBJ1-6
D gene: NA
clone size: NA
V gene: TRBV27
CDR3 protein: CASSPIRGVWGESSYNSPLHF
CDR3 DNA: TGTGCCAGCAGTCCCATTAGGGGGGTGTGGGGAGAGAGCTCCTATAATTCACCCCTCCACTTT

J gene: TRBJ2-6
D gene: NA
clone size: NA
V gene: TRBV11-3
CDR3 protein: CAIQRDSGANVLTF
CDR3 DNA: TGTGCCATCCAGAGGGACTCTGGGGCCAACGTCCTGACTTTC

J gene: TRBJ1-4
D gene: NA
clone size: NA
V gene: TRBV19
CDR3 protein: CASRAGTYNEKLFF
CDR3 DNA: TGTGCCAGTAGGGCCGGGACTTACAATGAAAAACTGTTTTTT

J gene: TRBJ1-1
D gene: NA
clone size: NA
V gene: TRBV18
CDR3 protein: CASSPSDGEAFF
CDR3 DNA: TGTGCCAGCTCACCATCGGACGGTGAAGCTTTCTTT

J gene: TRBJ1-5
D gene: NA
clone size: NA
V gene: TRBV4-1
CDR3 protein: CASSRLPQVSNQPQHF
CDR3 DNA: TGCGCCAGCAGCCGCCTACCCCAGGTTAGCAATCAGCCCCAGCATTTT

J gene: TRBJ2-7
D gene: NA
clone size: few
V gene: TRBV29-1
CDR3 protein: CSSAGKVGGEQYF
CDR3 DNA: TGCAGCTCGGCAGGGAAGGTGGGAGGCGAGCAGTACTTC

J gene: TRBJ2-3
D gene: NA
clone size: NA
V gene: TRBV2
CDR3 protein: CASSLLRNGGDTQYF
CDR3 DNA: TGTGCCAGCAGCTTACTACGGAATGGGGGCGATACGCAGTATTTT

J gene: TRBJ1-4
D gene: TRBD1
clone size: NA
V gene: TRBV7-2
CDR3 protein: CASSIQGGIGGKLFF
CDR3 DNA: TGTGCCAGCAGCATACAGGGGGGGATAGGTGGAAAACTGTTTTTT

J gene: TRBJ1-2
D gene: TRBD1
clone size: NA
V gene: TRBV29-1
CDR3 protein: CSVRTGWDGYTF
CDR3 DNA: TGCAGCGTTAGGACAGGGTGGGATGGCTACACCTTC

J gene: TRBJ2-2
D gene: NA
clone size: NA
V gene: TRBV4-3
CDR3 protein: CASSPSPVATGELFF
CDR3 DNA: TGCGCCAGCAGCCCCTCACCAGTGGCAACCGGGGAGCTGTTTTTT

J gene: TRBJ1-3
D gene: TRBD1
clone size: NA
V gene: TRBV11-2
CDR3 protein: CASSLTGVNTIYF
CDR3 DNA: TGTGCCAGCAGCCTCACAGGGGTGAACACCATATATTTT

J gene: TRBJ1-2
D gene: NA
clone size: NA
V gene: TRBV2
CDR3 protein: CASRNPDSSYGYTF
CDR3 DNA: TGTGCCAGCAGGAACCCGGACAGCTCCTATGGCTACACCTTC

J gene: TRBJ1-2
D gene: NA
clone size: once
V gene: TRBV7-9
CDR3 protein: CASSLGAIEDYGYTF
CDR3 DNA: TGTGCCAGCAGCTTAGGGGCAATCGAAGACTATGGCTACACCTTC

J gene: TRBJ1-2
D gene: TRBD1
clone size: once
V gene: TRBV3-1/TRBV3-2
CDR3 protein: CASSRDRGRNGYTF
CDR3 DNA: TGTGCCAGCAGCCGGGACAGGGGGCGAAATGGCTACACCTTC

J gene: TRBJ2-2
D gene: NA
clone size: few
V gene: TRBV20-1
CDR3 protein: CSASMDGGELFF
CDR3 DNA: TGCAGTGCTAGTATGGATGGCGGGGAGCTGTTTTTT

J gene: TRBJ2-1
D gene: NA
clone size: NA
V gene: TRBV3-1/TRBV3-2
CDR3 protein: CASSQGKRDRANNEQFF
CDR3 DNA: TGTGCCAGCAGCCAAGGGAAGCGGGACAGAGCCAACAATGAGCAGTTCTTC